Sequencing of this TCR beta chain was carried out in a study of chemoradiotherapy in HPV16-positive cancers (dated by TCRdb to 2022 to 2024). Study-level background: Candidate HPV-specific T-cell clones and common TCR motifs were defined by functional T-cell assays performed on cells from two HPV16-positive patients. The study asked whether T-cell immunity to the HPV oncoproteins E6 and E7 changes during chemoradiotherapy and whether this immunity affects survival. TCR repertoires from more than 70 patients with HPV-related cancers were then used to track the candidate HPV-specific TCRs and motifs.

The library was obtained by the immunoSEQ multiplex PCR assay. In its TCRdb copy, this immuneACCESS table keeps in-frame sequences only and misses some clones. Where compared with another copy, unresolved V genes explain less than half of these, and the others have no known cause. The sample table shows about a thousand clones, and 82% are seen once. About 6.1% of the sample rests with the top ten. The research as a whole found: Improved recurrence-free survival in HPV16-positive patients was associated with expansion of HPV-responsive T cells during chemoradiotherapy. Expansion of candidate HPV-specific clones and E7-related TCR motifs was observed in the tumor microenvironment during treatment, whereas no such expansion was observed for non-HPV-specific T cells. Only a couple of HPV16-positive patients were used to derive the functional definition of HPV-specific T cells, and the survival association was reported for HPV16-positive patients.

From the germline V gene, CDR1 is SGHRS and CDR2 is YFSETQ. From its cysteine to its phenylalanine, the CDR3 spans 12 amino acids. The only DNA kept is the CDR3, 36 bases in frame from the first base. The V end loses 0 bases and the J end loses 5 bases, and a stretch of 5 bases separates them. A note on this clone: It lacks a known antigen. The sample holds no much larger clone one base away, and base qualities are not on file.

Repertoires were sampled repeatedly over the course of chemoradiotherapy, so clonal expansion could be followed in the tumor microenvironment. The material sequenced was tumor tissue, taken from a patient who underwent chemoradiotherapy. The TCR comes from a human donor with HPV-associated anogenital cancer. This sequence uses TRBV5-1 and TRBJ1-2; the D gene cannot be named for sure. The nucleotide sequence reads TGCGCCAGCAGCTTGGACACGTATGGCTACACCTTC. Translated, this gives CASSLDTYGYTF.